A single sample gave rise to the 21 T cell receptor beta chains below, sequenced in a study of blood T cell repertoires in COVID-19. TCRdb's table, derived via immunoSEQ multiplex PCR, lists solely in-frame clones and lacks some. Of approximately 330,000 clones listed, 80% to 90% were seen once; the top ten hold approximately 4%. Sequencing was done on a sample of PBMCs or T cells enriched from blood (not recorded which). These TCRs come from a woman in her forties with acute COVID-19.

The chain carries TRBV7-9 and TRBJ2-1, with a tentative D call TRBD1 (7 bases). Trimming stripped 3 bases from V and 5 bases from J, with 17 bases between. CDR3 size: 16 residues. Germline V gene lookup returns CDR1 SEHNR and CDR2 FQNEAQ (reference sequence). The CDR3 DNA reads as TGTGCCAGCAGCTTCAATGACAGGGCGGGAAACAATGAGCAGTTCTTC. This sequence encodes CASSFNDRAGNNEQFF.

The V call is TRBV7-6, the J call TRBJ2-1; 7 positions match TRBD2. V dropped 1 base and J dropped 6; count of bases not matched to a gene: 6. The germline gives CDR1 SGHVS, CDR2 FNYEAQ. CDR3 length: 15 amino acids. This CDR3 is CASSLVSLAVNEQFF. The CDR3, as DNA: TGTGCCAGCAGCTTAGTCTCCCTAGCGGTCAATGAGCAGTTCTTC.

The V and J genes are TRBV6-6 and TRBJ2-7; 8 bases align to TRBD1. The germline gives CDR1 MNHNY, CDR2 SVGAGI (reference sequence). V shed 6 bases and J 0 bases; nucleotides not matched to a gene: 7. The CDR3 has 15 amino acids. CDR3 DNA sequence: TGTGCCAGCAGACCCGGACAGGGAAGCTCCTACGAGCAGTACTTC. Protein sequence: CASRPGQGSSYEQYF.

V usage is TRBV29-1 and J usage is TRBJ1-1; 10 bases agree with TRBD1. This CDR3 region has 14 residues. V trimming: 1 base; J trimming: 8 bases; junction bases outside the gene matches: 7. Germline V lookup: CDR1 SQVTM, CDR2 ANQGSEA. CDR3 DNA: TGCAGCGTTGAAGGGGACAGGGGAGGGTCCGAAGCTTTCTTT. This codes for CSVEGDRGGSEAFF. Full variable domain (rest looked up from reference TRBV29-1 and TRBJ1-1): SAVISQKPSRDICQRGTSLTIQCQVDSQVTMMFWYRQQPGQSLTLIATANQGSEATYESGFVIDKFPISRPNLTFSTLTVSNMSPEDSSIYLCSVEGDRGGSEAFFGQGTRLTVV.

The chain employs TRBV9 and TRBJ2-1, with 7 bases aligning to TRBD2. The CDR3 is made up of 15 amino acids. The V segment lost 2 bases and the J segment 3 bases; nucleotides outside the gene matches: 5. Germline V CDR1 and CDR2: SGDLS, YYNGEE. The DNA of the CDR3 is TGTGCCAGCAGCGTGGGACGGGGGGACTACAATGAGCAGTTCTTC. Its translation is CASSVGRGDYNEQFF.

This rearrangement joins TRBV3-1 (or the pseudogene TRBV3-2) to TRBJ1-1; the match to TRBD1 covers 7 bases. The CDR3 loop spans 14 amino acids. Germline V lookup: CDR1 LGHDT, CDR2 YNNKEL (reference sequence). The V and J ends lost 4 bases and 4 bases, in that order; junction bases with no gene match: 6. CDR3 sequence reads: CASSRSGTATEAFF. As DNA, the CDR3 is TGTGCCAGCAGCCGATCCGGGACAGCCACTGAAGCTTTCTTT.

The genes are TRBV2 and TRBJ2-6; D is perhaps TRBD1 (5 bases). Germline V gives CDR1 SNHLY, CDR2 FYNNEI. Deletions cut 11 bases from V and 4 bases from J, with 18 bases between. The CDR3 runs to 15 residues. The CDR3 reads CARLQVRTGANVLTF. CDR3 nucleotides: TGTGCCCGTCTACAGGTCAGGACCGGGGCCAACGTCCTGACTTTC.

CDR3 loop: CASSQGHYGYTF. CDR3 bases: TGTGCCAGTTCACAGGGCCACTATGGCTACACCTTC. The rearrangement joins TRBV12-3 or TRBV12-4 to TRBJ1-2; perhaps TRBD1 as D (6 bases). V lost 9 bases and J 3 bases, leaving 11 bases between the germline ends. This CDR3 is built from 12 residues.

J is TRBJ2-1 and V is TRBV5-1, with 7 nucleotides matching TRBD2. The V gene end was trimmed by 4 bases and the J gene end by 5 bases; junction bases not matched to a gene: 6. Germline V gene sequence: CDR1 SGHRS, CDR2 YFSETQ. This CDR3 is 14 amino acids long. The CDR3 loop reads CASSVGGVNNEQFF. The CDR3 DNA reads as TGCGCCAGCAGCGTTGGGGGGGTGAACAATGAGCAGTTCTTC.

This sequence joins TRBV7-2 and TRBJ2-1; the D gene is possibly TRBD2 (6 bases). V was cut by 4 bases and J by 0 bases, with 19 bases left in between. Germline lookup yields CDR1 SGHTA and CDR2 FQGNSA. This CDR3 is built from 18 residues. The CDR3 is CASSWTMFAGSSYNEQFF. As DNA, the CDR3 is TGTGCCAGCAGCTGGACAATGTTCGCGGGGAGCTCCTACAATGAGCAGTTCTTC. Full variable domain (outside the CDR3, taken from reference TRBV7-2 and TRBJ2-1): GAGVSQSPSNKVTEKGKDVELRCDPISGHTALYWYRQSLGQGLEFLIYFQGNSAPDKSGLPSDRFSAERTGGSVSTLTIQRTQQEDSAVYLCASSWTMFAGSSYNEQFFGPGTRLTVL.

This clone was detected a few times. V usage is TRBV19 and J usage is TRBJ1-5; TRBD1 is a possible D gene (5 bases). This CDR3 has 16 residues. V was cut by 1 base and J by 4 bases, with 14 bases left in between. Germline V gene data show CDR1 as LNHDA and CDR2 as SQIVND (reference sequence). Here the CDR3 reads CASSIGAGPLNQPQHF. The CDR3 bases are TGTGCCAGTAGTATAGGGGCGGGACCGTTGAATCAGCCCCAGCATTTT.

The CDR3 DNA reads TGTGCCAGCAGCCAGACAGGGAAAGGCGAGCAGTACTTC. This translates into CASSQTGKGEQYF. The chain carries TRBV6-2 or TRBV6-3 and TRBJ2-7; the match to TRBD1 covers 7 bases. The junction had 8 bases not matched to a gene; V was cut back by 6 bases and J by 6 bases. The CDR3 consists of 13 residues. Per germline, CDR1 MNHEY and CDR2 SVGEGT.

The chain has TRBV29-1 and TRBJ1-2, with 12 bases aligning to TRBD1. J lost 8 bases, V lost 4 bases, and 5 bases had no gene match. Germline assignment: CDR1 SQVTM and CDR2 ANQGSEA. The CDR3 extends over 13 amino acids. The CDR3 is CSVAGQGAIGYTF. As DNA, the CDR3 is TGCAGCGTTGCGGGACAGGGGGCAATCGGCTACACCTTC.

This chain connects TRBV29-1 to TRBJ2-7; tentatively, D is TRBD1 (6 bases). Per germline, CDR1 SQVTM and CDR2 ANQGSEA. The CDR3 covers 11 residues. The V end lost 6 bases, the J end lost 1 base, and 7 bases lay between the germline ends. The CDR3 DNA is TGCAGCGTCACAGGGTCCTACGAGCAGTACTTC. This translates into CSVTGSYEQYF.

The CDR3 DNA reads TGCGCCAGCAGCTTGAGGGGGCAGGGAACTAATGAAAAACTGTTTTTT. Its protein product is CASSLRGQGTNEKLFF. The chain carries TRBV5-1 and TRBJ1-4; 7 bases fit TRBD1. V shed 1 base and J 1 base; nucleotides not matched to a gene: 4. CDR1 and CDR2 from the germline V gene are SGHRS and YFSETQ. The CDR3 length is 16 residues.

Here the CDR3 DNA reads TGTGCCAGCAGTTTACAGGGGGCCTCTTCTGGAAACACCATATATTTT. Protein sequence: CASSLQGASSGNTIYF. The V gene is TRBV28, the J gene TRBJ1-3, with 8 bases lining up with TRBD1. The CDR3 has 16 amino acids. V lost 2 bases to trimming and J lost 1 base; unmatched junction nucleotides: 4. Germline CDR1 is MDHEN and CDR2 is SYDVKM.

The chain links TRBV18 to TRBJ2-7; TRBD2 might be the D (6 bases). The germline V and J ends were trimmed by 5 bases and 3 bases, with 14 bases remaining between them. There are 14 residues in the CDR3. From germline, CDR1 is KGHSH and CDR2 LQKENI. CDR3 in amino acids: CASSGGSGGYEQYF. CDR3 in DNA: TGTGCCAGCTCAGGGGGGAGTGGGGGCTACGAGCAGTACTTC.

The chain couples TRBV12-3 or TRBV12-4 to TRBJ1-2; D call uncertain. This CDR3 has 12 amino acids. The ends were cut back, 3 bases at V and 1 base at J, with 3 bases in the middle. The CDR3 sequence is CASSFNNYGYTF. The CDR3 nucleotides read TGTGCCAGCAGTTTTAATAACTATGGCTACACCTTC.

J is TRBJ2-7 and V is TRBV10-3; 7 bases are shared with TRBD1. Germline V gene sequence: CDR1 ENHRY, CDR2 SYGVKD. The CDR3 loop spans 14 amino acids. J was trimmed by 0 bases and V by 6 bases; bases with no gene match: 5. The CDR3 bases are TGTGCCATCAGCGTGGCAGGGGGCTCCTACGAGCAGTACTTC. This codes for CAISVAGGSYEQYF.

The chain joins TRBV12-3 or TRBV12-4 to TRBJ1-2, with D possibly matching TRBD1 (6 bases). The V end lost 6 bases, the J end lost 8 bases, and 16 bases lay between the germline ends. The CDR3 is 13 amino acids. The CDR3 spells CASSLDAQGGYTF. The CDR3 DNA reads as TGTGCCAGCAGCTTGGACGCCCAGGGGGGCTACACCTTC.

The rearrangement uses TRBV2 and TRBJ1-1, with 10 nucleotides matching TRBD1. After removal of 6 bases from V and 4 bases from J, the junction contained 8 bases not matched to a gene. Germline CDR1 is SNHLY and CDR2 is FYNNEI. The CDR3 extends over 15 amino acids. The CDR3 is CASRARQGASTEAFF. The CDR3 DNA follows: TGTGCCAGCAGGGCCAGACAGGGGGCTAGCACTGAAGCTTTCTTT.